These 10 T cell receptor beta chains were sequenced from one sample in a study of molecular identifiers for immune sequencing clone quantification. Using its own MiXCR run on the PCR reads, TCRdb lists one record per CDR3 protein. The table lists more than 550,000 distinct CDR3 sequences, 25% of them singletons. The sequencing input was naive CD8+ T cells from blood, with Jurkat cell RNA spiked in. This sample's subset: FACS-sorted CD8+CD4-CCR7+CD45RA+ naive T cells. These receptors came from a human donor in good health. Some libraries in this study had Jurkat cell RNA spiked in.

This chain uses TRBV2 with TRBJ2-2; D is possibly TRBD2 (5 bases). V gave up 4 bases and J gave up 2 bases, with 11 bases separating them. CDR1 and CDR2 (germline): SNHLY, FYNNEI. The CDR3 consists of 15 residues. CDR3 DNA sequence: TGTGCCAGCAGTGTTTGGGGAGAAAACACCGGGGAGCTGTTTTTT. Translated, it gives CASSVWGENTGELFF.

The rearrangement joins TRBV3-1 to TRBJ2-1, with D perhaps matching TRBD2 (5 bases). Germline CDR1 and CDR2: LGHDT and YNNKEL (reference sequence). This CDR3 has 16 residues. Trimming shortened V by 2 bases and J by 4 bases, and 15 bases separated the two germline ends. This chain's CDR3 is CASSQRLIGGYNEQFF. The CDR3 region has the DNA TGTGCCAGCAGCCAACGGCTGATCGGCGGGTACAATGAGCAGTTCTTC.

In this sample, this clonotype turned up many times. The V and J genes are TRBV12-3 or TRBV12-4 and TRBJ2-3; no reliable D call. The CDR3 has 18 amino acids. V was clipped by 1 base and J by 0 bases, with 17 bases between them. The CDR3 reads CASSLVATTTPSTDTQYF. In DNA, the CDR3 is TGTGCCAGCAGTTTAGTGGCTACTACAACTCCAAGCACAGATACGCAGTATTTT.

This clonotype was observed a handful of times. The rearrangement joins TRBV20-1 to TRBJ1-2; D is possibly TRBD1 (5 bases). The CDR3 totals 13 residues. The ends were cut back, 6 bases at V and 4 bases at J, with 15 bases in the middle. CDR1 and CDR2 from the germline V gene are DFQATT and SNEGSKA (reference sequence). The DNA of the CDR3 is TGCAGTGCCGATTCCGGAGGGGTCTATGGCTACACCTTC. Its protein product is CSADSGGVYGYTF.

In this sample, this clonotype turned up many times. The chain recombines TRBV7-9 with TRBJ1-1, with D uncertain. The V end was cut by 2 bases, the J end by 3 bases, with 10 bases between. The CDR3 runs 14 residues. Germline CDR1 is SEHNR and CDR2 is FQNEAQ (reference sequence). The CDR3, as DNA: TGTGCCAGCAGCTTAACAGACTGGGACACTGAAGCTTTCTTT. Its translation is CASSLTDWDTEAFF.

Ten or more counts support this clonotype. The chain has TRBV6-5 and TRBJ1-1; a possible D gene is TRBD1 (5 bases). The CDR3 is 15 residues long. Germline-derived CDR1 and CDR2 are MNHEY and SVGAGI. Trimming stripped 0 bases from V and 4 bases from J, with 12 bases between. The CDR3 DNA follows: TGTGCCAGCAGTTACTCGATCGGGGGGGGCACTGAAGCTTTCTTT. It codes for CASSYSIGGGTEAFF.

The chain uses TRBV11-2 and TRBJ2-1; TRBD1 aligns across 10 bases. CDR3 length: 16 amino acids. CDR1 is SGHAT, CDR2 FQNNGV, per germline. The ends lost 3 bases at V and 1 base at J; junction bases unmatched: 3. This CDR3 reads CASSFRQGASYNEQFF. The CDR3 nucleotides read TGTGCCAGCAGCTTCAGACAGGGGGCATCCTACAATGAGCAGTTCTTC.

Regarding this clonotype: A much larger clone sits a single nucleotide away, making a read error possible. The CDR3 sequence is CGVTVSTYNEQFF. CDR3 DNA sequence: TGCGGCGTGACGGTGTCAACTTACAATGAGCAGTTCTTC. The genes are TRBV29-1 and TRBJ2-1, with D unresolved. Per germline, CDR1 SQVTM and CDR2 ANQGSEA. The CDR3 is made up of 13 amino acids.

This clonotype was seen ten or more times. The junction departs from the called germline gene at one end, perhaps through a read error. The chain uses TRBV28 and TRBJ1-5; D not resolved. This CDR3 spans 13 amino acids. The germline V gene encodes CDR1 MDHEN and CDR2 SYDVKM. CDR3 DNA: TGTGCCAGCAGTTTAAATGCGGACTTAGTAGTATCATTT. Translation: CASSLNADLVVSF.

This clonotype appeared many times. The rearrangement uses TRBV30 and TRBJ2-7; no definite D call. The germline V gene encodes CDR1 GTSNPN and CDR2 SVGIG (reference sequence). Trimming took off 4 bases at V and 1 base at J, with 17 bases between the two ends. The CDR3 length is 15 residues. The CDR3 is CAWTTKPHQSYEQYF. Written as DNA, the CDR3 is TGTGCCTGGACTACTAAGCCCCACCAGTCCTACGAGCAGTACTTC.